These 10 T cell receptor beta chains share one sample of origin, sequenced in a study of beta chain features in type 1 diabetes. The authors reverse transcribed all of the isolated RNA, so sequencing captured expressed TCRB transcripts. TCRdb keeps only in-frame clones here, not all; method: immunoSEQ multiplex PCR. Among about 250,000 clones listed, roughly 14% were seen once. The sample taken for sequencing was naive CD4+ T cells from blood. These receptors came from a woman between 35 and 50 years old in good health.

This clone was recorded a few times. The rearrangement joins TRBV19 to TRBJ2-5, with 8 bases identical to TRBD1. V lost 8 bases to trimming and J lost 7 bases; unmatched junction nucleotides: 9. Germline V gene sequence: CDR1 LNHDA, CDR2 SQIVND (reference sequence). The CDR3 is 13 amino acids. CDR3 in amino acids: CASGQGPGATQYF. The CDR3 DNA is TGTGCCAGTGGACAGGGACCGGGGGCGACCCAGTACTTC.

This rearrangement joins TRBV19 to TRBJ2-3, with a tentative D call TRBD2 (5 bases). The germline CDR1 and CDR2 sequences are LNHDA and SQIVND (reference sequence). The CDR3 contains 14 residues. V lost 4 bases to trimming and J lost 1 base, with 9 bases between them. This chain's CDR3 is CASSTTGGTDTQYF. The CDR3 DNA follows: TGTGCCAGTAGTACCACCGGGGGCACAGATACGCAGTATTTT. Complete variable domain (other parts from reference TRBV19 and TRBJ2-3): DGGITQSPKYLFRKEGQNVTLSCEQNLNHDAMYWYRQDPGQGLRLIYYSQIVNDFQKGDIAEGYSVSREKKESFPLTVTSAQKNPTAFYLCASSTTGGTDTQYFGPGTRLTVL.

The chain links TRBV19 to TRBJ2-5, with TRBD1 matching over 7 bases. V shed 6 bases, J shed 3 bases, and the junction held 16 bases outside the gene matches. The CDR3 sequence is 17 residues long. Germline CDR1 and CDR2: LNHDA and SQIVND (reference sequence). The CDR3 spells CASSLSPTGTVEETQYF. CDR3 sequence (DNA): TGTGCCAGTAGCCTATCACCCACCGGGACAGTCGAAGAGACCCAGTACTTC.

In nucleotides, the CDR3 is TGTGCCAGCAGTGCTAGCGGGGGGGATACGCAGTATTTT. This gives the protein CASSASGGDTQYF. The gene calls are TRBV25-1 and TRBJ2-3, with 11 bases matching TRBD2. There are 13 residues in the CDR3. CDR1 and CDR2 (germline): MGHDK, SYGVNS. J was trimmed by 6 bases and V by 4 bases; bases with no gene match: 0.

The V call is TRBV7-9, the J call TRBJ2-7, with D possibly TRBD1 on 6 matching bases. The germline gives CDR1 SEHNR, CDR2 FQNEAQ (reference sequence). Trimming took 6 bases from V and 0 from J, leaving 12 bases between them. CDR3 size: 14 residues. The CDR3 protein is CASRPTGHSYEQYF. DNA of the CDR3: TGTGCCAGCAGGCCAACGGGACACTCCTACGAGCAGTACTTC.

This clone showed up just a few times. The genes are TRBV5-1 and TRBJ2-7; 8 nucleotides match TRBD1. V lost 6 bases and J lost 0; bases outside the gene matches: 17. This CDR3 is 18 amino acids long. The germline CDR1 and CDR2 sequences are SGHRS and YFSETQ. The CDR3 DNA reads as TGCGCCAGCACCCCAACCCCCATTGGACAGGGCATCTCCTACGAGCAGTACTTC. Amino acids: CASTPTPIGQGISYEQYF.

The chain employs TRBV6-6 and TRBJ2-5; D is unclear. Deletions cut 8 bases from V and 5 bases from J, with 12 bases between. The CDR3 is made up of 12 amino acids. The V gene's germline CDR1 is MNHNY and CDR2 SVGAGI (reference sequence). The DNA of the CDR3 is TGTGCCAGCCGGAATCGGGTGGAGACCCAGTACTTC. The encoded protein is CASRNRVETQYF.

This chain uses TRBV5-1 with TRBJ1-3; D is possibly TRBD1 (6 bases). Deletions cut 4 bases from V and 0 bases from J, with 8 bases between. The germline V gene has CDR1 SGHRS and CDR2 YFSETQ. The CDR3 loop spans 14 amino acids. The CDR3 region is CASSGGFSGNTIYF. DNA for the CDR3: TGCGCCAGCAGCGGGGGCTTCTCTGGAAACACCATATATTTT.

V and J are TRBV7-8 and TRBJ2-7; 10 bases are a match to TRBD2. The V segment lost 1 base and the J segment 1 base; nucleotides outside the gene matches: 7. Per the germline V gene, CDR1 is SGHVS and CDR2 is FQNEAQ. This CDR3 is 17 amino acids long. CDR3 residues: CASSLGGILAGSYEQYF. DNA for the CDR3: TGTGCCAGCAGCTTAGGAGGTATACTAGCGGGGTCCTACGAGCAGTACTTC.

The chain combines TRBV9 with TRBJ2-3; possible D gene TRBD1, 6 bases. V lost 1 base and J 2 bases, leaving 14 bases between the germline ends. Germline values: CDR1 SGDLS, CDR2 YYNGEE. The CDR3 runs to 16 residues. DNA for the CDR3: TGTGCCAGCAGCGTAAGGACAGCGTGGGACACAGATACGCAGTATTTT. Its protein product is CASSVRTAWDTDTQYF.